This T cell receptor beta chain was captured in a study of cytomegalovirus exposure and HLA in healthy donors. V was pared by 3 bases and J by 4 bases, with 13 bases between. Germline V gives CDR1 MDHEN, CDR2 SYDVKM. This CDR3 spans 15 amino acids. The protocol was immunoSEQ multiplex PCR, while the TCRdb copy is restricted to in-frame clones and leaves out a portion. The sample yields under 65,000 clones, roughly 90% seen once. The chain joins TRBV28 to TRBJ1-5; weak D call: TRBD1 (5 bases). The receptor comes from a woman aged 18-29 years in good health and CMV-seropositive. The specimen sequenced was PBMCs. The CDR3 DNA reads as TGTGCCAGCAGTTTTCCCCCAGGGCTGAATCAGCCCCAGCATTTT. The encoded protein is CASSFPPGLNQPQHF.